This TCR beta chain was captured by sequencing in a study of shared clonotypes between healthy human individuals. As defined, naive CD8 cells were CD45RO-negative and positively selected for CCR7, with terminally differentiated effector memory CD45RA+ cells excluded. In regard to this clone: Its specificity is unknown.

Method: immunoSEQ multiplex PCR; TCRdb's copy keeps in-frame clones and lacks some. The sample contains some 2.1 million clones, 80% to 95% of which appear only once. V was shortened by 2 bases and J by 2 bases, with 13 bases between the two germline ends. CDR1 and CDR2 from the germline V gene are LNHDA and SQIVND (reference sequence). This CDR3 comprises 16 residues. Study-level findings and limits: Read depth was anticipated to influence clonotype sharing among donors.

The receptor was isolated from a man aged 18 to 30 in good health. Some clones in this sample may be carry-over from other donors' samples. The sequencing sample was made of naive CD8+ T cells from PBMCs. This chain uses TRBV19 with TRBJ1-5; a possible D gene is TRBD1 (5 bases). The CDR3 region is CASSISGQEGNQPQHF. The CDR3 DNA sequence: TGTGCCAGTAGTATATCGGGGCAGGAGGGCAATCAGCCCCAGCATTTT. Based on the CDR3 plus reference TRBV19 and TRBJ1-5, the full variable domain is DGGITQSPKYLFRKEGQNVTLSCEQNLNHDAMYWYRQDPGQGLRLIYYSQIVNDFQKGDIAEGYSVSREKKESFPLTVTSAQKNPTAFYLCASSISGQEGNQPQHFGDGTRLSIL.